This T cell receptor (beta chain) stems from a study of T-cell reconstitution after alpha-beta-depleted transplantation in children. The CDR3 is made up of 14 amino acids. Germline CDR1 MGHRA, CDR2 YSYEKL. Preparing the TCRbeta library involved the use of unique molecular identifiers. Using its own MiXCR run on the PCR reads, TCRdb lists one record per CDR3 protein. This sample yields a few hundred thousand distinct CDR3 sequences, of which roughly 13% are seen a single time; 2.2% belongs to the top ten. This clonotype has ten or more counts. Its antigen is unidentified. Findings and limits, study-wide: Newly made T cells mostly supplied T-cell counts and diversity one year after transplant. Some patients showed high day-60 TCRbeta diversity, which derived from surviving recipient T cells and thymic progenitors. Several hundred expanded graft clones reportedly were the source of alpha-beta T cells about two months after transplant.

This TCR was sampled from a male patient under 18 who had a stem cell transplant for acute myeloid leukemia, so the T cells may come from the graft donor. V gene TRBV4-1 combines with J gene TRBJ2-7; possibly TRBD1 for D (5 bases). The J call may be wrong; the DNA end is better matched by TRBJ2-4. The sample was PBMCs, mostly from graft donor cells, taken 360 days after TCRalphabeta/CD19-depleted stem cell transplant. Here the CDR3 DNA reads TGCGCCAGCAGCCCCCTTGAGGAGACAGCCATTCAGTACTTC. Encoded protein: CASSPLEETAIQYF.